Below are 9 T cell receptor beta chains sequenced from a single sample in a study of shared clonotypes between healthy human individuals. Data came from immunoSEQ multiplex PCR; TCRdb stores just in-frame clones and leaves some out. The table shows about 2 million clones, with about 95% occurring only once. Positively selected for CCR7, the CD45RO-negative cells used as naive CD8 cells excluded terminally differentiated effector memory CD45RA+ cells. Sequenced sample: naive CD8+ T cells sorted from blood. The receptors derive from a man aged 18 to 30 in good health.

V is TRBV2 and J is TRBJ2-5, with a tentative D call TRBD1 (5 bases). The CDR3 is 13 residues long. The V end was cut by 3 bases, the J end by 2 bases, with 7 bases between. CDR1 SNHLY and CDR2 FYNNEI come from the germline V gene. CDR3 amino acids: CASSDPGQETQYF. CDR3 in DNA: TGTGCCAGCAGTGATCCAGGGCAAGAGACCCAGTACTTC.

The V and J genes are TRBV9 and TRBJ1-4, with D unresolved. Germline V gene lookup returns CDR1 SGDLS and CDR2 YYNGEE. Trimming took off 4 bases at V and 2 bases at J, with 9 bases between the two ends. The CDR3 sequence is 14 residues long. Here the CDR3 reads CASSTGGTNEKLFF. CDR3 DNA sequence: TGTGCCAGCAGCACGGGCGGGACTAATGAAAAACTGTTTTTT.

J is TRBJ1-5 and V is TRBV6-1; a possible D gene is TRBD1 (6 bases). The CDR3 is 14 residues long. The germline V and J ends were trimmed by 3 bases and 6 bases, with 12 bases remaining between them. CDR1 is MNHNS and CDR2 is SASEGT in the germline V gene. Here the CDR3 reads CASSETQGGQPQHF. In DNA form, the CDR3 reads TGTGCCAGCAGTGAGACACAGGGTGGTCAGCCCCAGCATTTT.

V gene TRBV13 combines with J gene TRBJ1-6; TRBD1 is a possible D gene (5 bases). The CDR3 spans 12 residues. CDR1 and CDR2 from the germline V gene are PRHDT and FYEKMQ (reference sequence). The V gene lost 0 bases and the J gene lost 14 bases, with 8 bases spanning the gap. For the CDR3, the DNA is TGTGCCAGCAGCTTAGGCAGGGCGGCCCTCCACTTT. This codes for CASSLGRAALHF. The entire variable domain, with the rest obtained from reference TRBV13 and TRBJ1-6, is as follows: AAGVIQSPRHLIKEKRETATLKCYPIPRHDTVYWYQQGPGQDPQFLISFYEKMQSDKGSIPDRFSAQQFSDYHSELNMSSLELGDSALYFCASSLGRAALHFGNGTRLTVT.

This chain joins TRBV29-1 and TRBJ2-6; D call uncertain. Trimming took off 0 bases at V and 1 base at J, with 13 bases between the two ends. Per germline, CDR1 SQVTM and CDR2 ANQGSEA. This CDR3 comprises 17 residues. CDR3 coding DNA: TGCAGCGTTGAAGATCTAACCCCTGAATCTGGGGCCAACGTCCTGACTTTC. Its protein product is CSVEDLTPESGANVLTF.

The chain carries TRBV6-6 and TRBJ2-7, with TRBD1 matching 7 bases. Per the germline V gene, CDR1 is MNHNY and CDR2 is SVGAGI (reference sequence). Germline trimming cut 4 bases from V and 3 bases from J; bases unmatched to any gene: 12. The CDR3 sequence is 16 residues long. The CDR3 here is CASSSALGTVGYEQYF. CDR3 bases: TGTGCCAGCAGTTCCGCCCTAGGGACAGTCGGCTACGAGCAGTACTTC.

This chain joins TRBV7-9 and TRBJ2-7, with 7 bases matching TRBD2. The CDR3 is 14 residues long. The germline gives CDR1 SEHNR, CDR2 FQNEAQ (reference sequence). The V gene end was trimmed by 8 bases and the J gene end by 2 bases; junction bases not matched to a gene: 9. The CDR3 loop reads CASVAGDRTYEQYF. Here the CDR3 DNA reads TGTGCCAGCGTCGCGGGGGACCGAACCTACGAGCAGTACTTC.

The chain carries TRBV5-8 and TRBJ2-7, with TRBD1 matching 9 bases. V gave up 7 bases and J gave up 1 base; unmatched junction bases: 3. There are 13 residues in the CDR3. CDR1 is SGHTS, CDR2 YDEGEE, per germline. The CDR3 reads CASGQGRSYEQYF. CDR3 in DNA: TGTGCCAGCGGACAGGGGAGGTCCTACGAGCAGTACTTC.

This clone occurred a few times. This chain uses TRBV30 with TRBJ1-2, with D uncertain. The V end lost 0 bases, the J end lost 10 bases, and 9 bases lay between the germline ends. The CDR3 totals 11 residues. Per the germline V gene, CDR1 is GTSNPN and CDR2 is SVGIG (reference sequence). The CDR3, as DNA: TGTGCCTGGAGTGTAGAGCGCTACTACACCTTC. It translates to CAWSVERYYTF.